This entry lists 12 T cell receptor beta chains sequenced from one sample in a study of T-cell memory formation after mild COVID-19. TCRdb re-derived calls from the 5' RACE reads in MiXCR, one entry per CDR3 protein. The sample yields approximately 260,000 distinct CDR3 sequences, roughly 15% seen once. The sample was PBMCs or a T cell subset sorted from them (not recorded which). These receptors came from a man between 18 and 35 years old who had mild COVID-19 (a few samples of this study predate the infection). Cell type and time point are not known.

The chain employs TRBV2 and TRBJ2-1; 9 bases line up with TRBD1. CDR1 is SNHLY, CDR2 FYNNEI, per germline. CDR3 length: 15 residues. V dropped 8 bases and J dropped 10; count of bases not matched to a gene: 15. CDR3 in amino acids: CASCGVGQGMAEQFF. DNA of the CDR3: TGTGCCAGCTGTGGGGTGGGACAGGGAATGGCCGAGCAGTTCTTC.

This clonotype was seen a few times. V usage is TRBV7-2 and J usage is TRBJ1-6, with D unclear. Trimming removed 7 bases at V and 0 bases at J, with 13 bases between. This CDR3 has 16 amino acids. Germline loops: CDR1 SGHTA, CDR2 FQGNSA. The CDR3 DNA is TGTGCCAGCACCCTGATACGAAGCTCCTATAATTCACCCCTCCACTTT. This encodes CASTLIRSSYNSPLHF.

The chain recombines TRBV7-9 with TRBJ2-3, with TRBD2 matching over 8 bases. Germline V gives CDR1 SEHNR, CDR2 FQNEAQ (reference sequence). The CDR3 contains 16 residues. Germline trimming cut 6 bases from V and 6 bases from J; bases unmatched to any gene: 14. The chain's CDR3 is CASRQIGAGGQDTQYF. As DNA, the CDR3 is TGTGCCAGCAGACAAATCGGGGCGGGGGGCCAGGATACGCAGTATTTT.

The chain is built from TRBV9 and TRBJ2-5; 8 bases agree with TRBD2. CDR1 and CDR2 from the germline V gene are SGDLS and YYNGEE. The V segment lost 7 bases and the J segment 1 base; nucleotides outside the gene matches: 6. This CDR3 has 14 residues. CDR3 DNA: TGTGCCAGCGGGCGTAGCGGGGTCCAAGAGACCCAGTACTTC. It is translated as CASGRSGVQETQYF.

In its sample, this clonotype was seen many times. At one end the junction does not follow the germline gene, possibly because of a read error. The V and J genes are TRBV5-1 and TRBJ2-1; 7 bases match TRBD2. Germline assignment: CDR1 SGHRS and CDR2 YFSETQ. This CDR3 region has 15 residues. The CDR3 coding sequence is TGCGCCAGCAGCCCCCTTGGTGTGGGGGGGGAACGTTCTCACTTC. Protein: CASSPLGVGGERSHF.

The V gene is TRBV5-1, the J gene TRBJ1-1, with no clear D. V was trimmed by 6 bases and J by 7 bases, leaving 10 bases between them. The CDR3 sequence is 11 residues long. Germline values: CDR1 SGHRS, CDR2 YFSETQ. CDR3 nucleotides: TGCGCCAGCATTGGGGAGGGTGAAGCTTTCTTT. It specifies CASIGEGEAFF.

This clonotype turned up a few times. The V and J genes are TRBV7-2 and TRBJ2-5, with a possible D match to TRBD2 (6 bases). Germline V lookup: CDR1 SGHTA, CDR2 FQGNSA. V was trimmed by 8 bases and J by 5 bases, leaving 15 bases between them. The CDR3 is 13 amino acids. CDR3 in DNA: TGTGCCAGCGGGGGGTATCTTGCGGAGACCCAGTACTTC. Residues: CASGGYLAETQYF.

The gene calls are TRBV28 and TRBJ1-5; the match to TRBD1 covers 7 bases. This CDR3 region has 14 residues. J was trimmed by 7 bases and V by 4 bases; bases with no gene match: 7. Germline assignment: CDR1 MDHEN and CDR2 SYDVKM. CDR3 loop: CASSSTGVGQPQHF. The CDR3 region has the DNA TGTGCCAGCAGTTCAACAGGGGTAGGACAGCCCCAGCATTTT.

The chain uses TRBV5-1 and TRBJ2-3; D is undetermined. There are 12 residues in the CDR3. Germline CDR1 and CDR2: SGHRS and YFSETQ. V dropped 4 bases and J dropped 2 bases, with 5 bases sitting between them. CDR3 in amino acids: CASSENTDTQYF. The CDR3 DNA is TGCGCCAGCAGCGAAAACACAGATACGCAGTATTTT.

The chain has TRBV12-3 or TRBV12-4 and TRBJ1-2; maybe TRBD1 (6 bases). The CDR3 totals 12 residues. V gave up 6 bases and J gave up 12 bases, with 17 bases separating them. CDR3 bases: TGTGCCAGCAGCAACTCAGGGGATCAAGACACCTTC. Residues: CASSNSGDQDTF.

This clonotype has only a few counts. The rearrangement uses TRBV5-1 and TRBJ2-2; 8 nucleotides line up with TRBD1. This CDR3 spans 15 amino acids. V gave up 0 bases and J gave up 5 bases; unmatched junction bases: 3. CDR1 is SGHRS and CDR2 is YFSETQ in the germline V gene. CDR3 coding DNA: TGCGCCAGCAGCTTGGTCCGACAGGGGACCGGGGAGCTGTTTTTT. It specifies CASSLVRQGTGELFF.

V is TRBV7-9 and J is TRBJ1-1; TRBD1 matches 12 bases. This CDR3 has 16 amino acids. The V gene end was trimmed by 4 bases and the J gene end by 4 bases; junction bases not matched to a gene: 7. The germline gives CDR1 SEHNR, CDR2 FQNEAQ (reference sequence). The CDR3 nucleotides read TGTGCCAGCAGCTCCGGGACAGGGGGCATGAGCACTGAAGCTTTCTTT. Protein product: CASSSGTGGMSTEAFF.